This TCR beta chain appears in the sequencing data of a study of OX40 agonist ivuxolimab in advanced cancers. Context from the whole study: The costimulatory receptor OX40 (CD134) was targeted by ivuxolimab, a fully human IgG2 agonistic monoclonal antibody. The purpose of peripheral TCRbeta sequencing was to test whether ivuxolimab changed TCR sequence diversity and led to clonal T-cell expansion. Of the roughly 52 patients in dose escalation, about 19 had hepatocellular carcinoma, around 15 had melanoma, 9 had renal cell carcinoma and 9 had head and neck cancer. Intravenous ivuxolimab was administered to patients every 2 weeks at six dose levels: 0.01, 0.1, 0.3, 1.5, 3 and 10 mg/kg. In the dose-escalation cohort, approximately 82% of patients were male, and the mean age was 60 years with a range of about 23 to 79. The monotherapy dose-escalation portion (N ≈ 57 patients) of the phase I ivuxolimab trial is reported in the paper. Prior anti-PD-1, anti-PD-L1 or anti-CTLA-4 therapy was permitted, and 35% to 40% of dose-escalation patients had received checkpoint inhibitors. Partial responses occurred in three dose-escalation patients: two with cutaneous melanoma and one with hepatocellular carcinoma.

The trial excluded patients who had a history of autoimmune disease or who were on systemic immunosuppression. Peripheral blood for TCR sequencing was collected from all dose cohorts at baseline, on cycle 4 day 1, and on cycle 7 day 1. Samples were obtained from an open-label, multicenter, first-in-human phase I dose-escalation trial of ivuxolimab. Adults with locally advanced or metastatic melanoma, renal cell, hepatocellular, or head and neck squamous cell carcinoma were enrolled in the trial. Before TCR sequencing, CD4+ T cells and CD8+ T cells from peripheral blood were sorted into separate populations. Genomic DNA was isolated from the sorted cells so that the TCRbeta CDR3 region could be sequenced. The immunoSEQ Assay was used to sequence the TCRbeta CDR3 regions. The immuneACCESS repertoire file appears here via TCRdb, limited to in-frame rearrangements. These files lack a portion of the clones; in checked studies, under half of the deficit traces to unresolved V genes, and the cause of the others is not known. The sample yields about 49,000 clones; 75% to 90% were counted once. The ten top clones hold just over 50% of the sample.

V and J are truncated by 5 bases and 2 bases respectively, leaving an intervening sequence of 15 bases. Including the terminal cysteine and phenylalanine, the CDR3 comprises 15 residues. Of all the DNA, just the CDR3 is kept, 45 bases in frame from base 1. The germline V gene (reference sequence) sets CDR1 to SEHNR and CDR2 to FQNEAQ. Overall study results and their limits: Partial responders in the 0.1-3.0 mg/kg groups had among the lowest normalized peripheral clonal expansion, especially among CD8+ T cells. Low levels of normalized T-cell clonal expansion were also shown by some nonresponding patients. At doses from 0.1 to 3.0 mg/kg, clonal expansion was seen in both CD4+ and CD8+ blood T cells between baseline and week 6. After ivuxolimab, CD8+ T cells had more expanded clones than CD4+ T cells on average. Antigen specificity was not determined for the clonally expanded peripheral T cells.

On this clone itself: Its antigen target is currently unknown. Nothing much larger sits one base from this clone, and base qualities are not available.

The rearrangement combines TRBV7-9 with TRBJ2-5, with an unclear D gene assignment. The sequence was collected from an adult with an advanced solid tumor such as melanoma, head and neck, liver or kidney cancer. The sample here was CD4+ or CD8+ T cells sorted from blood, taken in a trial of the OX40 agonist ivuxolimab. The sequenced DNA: TGTGCCAGCAGCACTTGGACGGTCAAACAAGAGACCCAGTACTTC. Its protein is CASSTWTVKQETQYF.